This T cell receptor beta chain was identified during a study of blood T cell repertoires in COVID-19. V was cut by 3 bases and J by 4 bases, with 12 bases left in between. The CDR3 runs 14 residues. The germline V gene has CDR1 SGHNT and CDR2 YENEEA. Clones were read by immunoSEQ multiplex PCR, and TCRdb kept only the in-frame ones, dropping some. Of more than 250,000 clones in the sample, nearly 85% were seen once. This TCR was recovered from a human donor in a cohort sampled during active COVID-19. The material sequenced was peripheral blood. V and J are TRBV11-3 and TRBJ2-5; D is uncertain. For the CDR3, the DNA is TGTGCCAGCAGCTTTACTGGATCAGGAGAGACCCAGTACTTC. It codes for CASSFTGSGETQYF.